These 5 T cell receptor beta chains were sequenced from one sample in a study of long-term antiretroviral therapy in people with HIV (dated 2022 in TCRdb). The immunoSEQ hsTCRB v3.0 assay was used at survey level resolution to sequence the TRB variable region. TCRdb holds this immuneACCESS table with in-frame rearrangements only. Some clones are missing; in checked studies, unresolved V genes explain under half, and the rest has no known cause. For this sample the table gives over 35,000 clones, of which about 80% were detected only once. The leading ten clones occupy around 5.8% of the sample. The source was unsorted PBMCs, collected 3.4 years after starting antiretroviral therapy. The receptors were sampled from a man in his thirties or forties with HIV.

This rearrangement joins TRBV27 to TRBJ2-7; TRBD1 matches at 7 bases. V was pared by 3 bases and J by 1 base, with 3 bases of the junction left unmatched. The CDR3 runs to 14 residues. Germline V gene sequence: CDR1 MNHEY, CDR2 SMNVEV (reference sequence). The CDR3 here is CASSFQGDSYEQYF. The CDR3 nucleotides are TGTGCCAGCAGTTTCCAGGGGGATTCCTACGAGCAGTACTTC.

In this sample, this clone turned up once. The rearrangement joins TRBV7-3 to TRBJ2-7, with TRBD2 matching 9 bases. J gave up 1 base and V 2 bases, and 3 bases lay outside the gene matches. The CDR3 length is 15 residues. The germline V gene has CDR1 SGHTA and CDR2 FQGTGA. The CDR3: CASSLLAGGSYEQYF. CDR3 bases: TGTGCCAGCAGCTTACTCGCGGGAGGGTCCTACGAGCAGTACTTC.

V usage is TRBV6-5 and J usage is TRBJ1-1; 7 nucleotides agree with TRBD1. The length of the CDR3 is 15 residues. V was pared by 6 bases and J by 3 bases, with 10 bases of the junction left unmatched. Germline CDR1 and CDR2: MNHEY and SVGAGI. The CDR3 region is CASRRQGLEDTEAFF. The CDR3 DNA is TGTGCCAGCAGACGACAGGGATTGGAGGACACTGAAGCTTTCTTT.

This clone was observed a handful of times. This sequence joins TRBV7-9 and TRBJ2-7; the D gene is possibly TRBD2 (5 bases). There are 15 residues in the CDR3. CDR1 and CDR2 from the germline V gene are SEHNR and FQNEAQ (reference sequence). V was pared by 1 base and J by 3 bases, with 13 bases between. This CDR3 is CASSLDPRDRYEQYF. For the CDR3, the DNA is TGTGCCAGCAGCTTAGATCCACGGGATCGCTACGAGCAGTACTTC.

The rearrangement uses TRBV19 and TRBJ2-7; perhaps D is TRBD1 or TRBD2 (5 bases each). Germline V gene sequence: CDR1 LNHDA, CDR2 SQIVND (reference sequence). This CDR3 spans 15 amino acids. The V end lost 5 bases, the J end lost 0 bases, and 14 bases lay between the germline ends. CDR3 loop: CASSVRDPSSYEQYF. As DNA, the CDR3 is TGTGCCAGTAGTGTCCGGGACCCCAGCTCCTACGAGCAGTACTTC.